Each of the 4 T cell receptor beta chains below was sequenced from the same sample in a study of T cell responses to AZD1222 COVID-19 vaccine. TCRdb keeps only in-frame clones here, not all; method: immunoSEQ multiplex PCR. The table shows 98,000 or so clones, with about 86% occurring only once. The sample consisted of peripheral blood, taken on day 0 of AZD1222 vaccination. These receptors all come from an adult in good health.

This clone was seen once. The chain carries TRBV7-9 and TRBJ1-5, with 7 nucleotides matching TRBD1. The CDR3 contains 14 residues. The ends lost 5 bases at V and 3 bases at J; junction bases unmatched: 4. Per the germline V gene, CDR1 is SEHNR and CDR2 is FQNEAQ (reference sequence). DNA for the CDR3: TGTGCCAGCAGCCCGACAGGGAACAATCAGCCCCAGCATTTT. Amino acid sequence: CASSPTGNNQPQHF.

V gene TRBV13 combines with J gene TRBJ2-7; D is possibly TRBD1 (6 bases). This CDR3 has 13 amino acids. V dropped 3 bases and J dropped 0 bases, with 6 bases sitting between them. Germline V gene sequence: CDR1 PRHDT, CDR2 FYEKMQ (reference sequence). CDR3 loop: CASSFRGSYEQYF. The CDR3 nucleotides are TGTGCCAGCAGCTTCAGGGGCTCCTACGAGCAGTACTTC.

The sample holds a few counts of this clone. This CDR3 is CASSVNSYGYTF. The CDR3 bases are TGCGCCAGCAGCGTGAACTCCTATGGCTACACCTTC. V usage is TRBV5-1 and J usage is TRBJ1-2, with D hard to call. Germline V gene lookup returns CDR1 SGHRS and CDR2 YFSETQ. The CDR3 sequence is 12 residues long. The V and J ends lost 4 bases and 4 bases respectively, with 8 bases between them.

CDR3 in amino acids: CASSLVLGGGYTF. In DNA form, the CDR3 reads TGTGCCAGCAGCTTAGTGCTGGGCGGGGGCTACACCTTC. This chain joins TRBV11-2 and TRBJ1-2, with unresolved D. Trimming shortened V by 1 base and J by 8 bases, and 11 bases separated the two germline ends. CDR1 and CDR2 from the germline V gene are SGHAT and FQNNGV. This CDR3 region has 13 residues.